This T cell receptor (beta chain) was documented in a study of Graves' ophthalmopathy and Graves' hyperthyroidism. Diagnosis relied on clinical symptoms, serum thyroxine, TRAb, thyroid ultrasound and orbital computed tomography. In its sample, this clonotype was seen many times. Its cognate antigen is unknown. The CDR3 runs 15 residues. V was pared by 0 bases and J by 0 bases, with 7 bases between. Germline assignment: CDR1 SGHRS and CDR2 YFSETQ. Amplification targeted the TCR beta CDR3 regions, with RNA transcripts as the source material. The authors performed first-round RT-PCR with HTBI primers and then a second-round multiplex PCR. MiXCR was run by TCRdb on the multiplex PCR reads, yielding one entry per CDR3 protein. The data show about 620,000 distinct CDR3 sequences, over 20% seen once. General study findings and limits: Most expanded clonotypes from thyroid (those above 0.001 frequency) were also found in blood.

Sequenced input: peripheral blood. This chain links TRBV5-1 with TRBJ1-3; D gene ambiguous. The sequence came from a woman under 30 with stable Graves' hyperthyroidism. Some clones in this sample may be carry-over from other donors' samples. CDR3 DNA sequence: TGCGCCAGCAGCTTGGTAGGAACCTCTGGAAACACCATATATTTT. This sequence encodes CASSLVGTSGNTIYF.